This TCR beta chain was captured by sequencing in a study of sequential checkpoint blockade in melanoma. Overall study context: Maintenance nivolumab came after either treatment sequence.

Assay: immunoSEQ multiplex PCR; the TCRdb copy retains only in-frame clones and omits some. The table has 15,000 to 20,000 clones, 77% seen once. The CDR3 has 15 residues. The V end was cut by 6 bases, the J end by 2 bases, with 13 bases between. Germline lookup yields CDR1 MNHNS and CDR2 SASEGT. Treatment of the sample: randomized to nivolumab then ipilimumab (arm A) or the reverse (arm B). Live CD3+CD8+ CD19− CD56− cells were sorted from PBMCs. The rearrangement links TRBV6-1 to TRBJ2-2, with a tentative D call TRBD2 (7 bases). This TCR came from a human donor with melanoma. The source was CD8+ T cells sorted from blood (inferred from file names), collected from a patient given nivolumab and ipilimumab in sequence. The CDR3 DNA reads as TGTGCCAGCAGGGGCGGGGGCCTAAACACCGGGGAGCTGTTTTTT. Translation gives CASRGGGLNTGELFF.